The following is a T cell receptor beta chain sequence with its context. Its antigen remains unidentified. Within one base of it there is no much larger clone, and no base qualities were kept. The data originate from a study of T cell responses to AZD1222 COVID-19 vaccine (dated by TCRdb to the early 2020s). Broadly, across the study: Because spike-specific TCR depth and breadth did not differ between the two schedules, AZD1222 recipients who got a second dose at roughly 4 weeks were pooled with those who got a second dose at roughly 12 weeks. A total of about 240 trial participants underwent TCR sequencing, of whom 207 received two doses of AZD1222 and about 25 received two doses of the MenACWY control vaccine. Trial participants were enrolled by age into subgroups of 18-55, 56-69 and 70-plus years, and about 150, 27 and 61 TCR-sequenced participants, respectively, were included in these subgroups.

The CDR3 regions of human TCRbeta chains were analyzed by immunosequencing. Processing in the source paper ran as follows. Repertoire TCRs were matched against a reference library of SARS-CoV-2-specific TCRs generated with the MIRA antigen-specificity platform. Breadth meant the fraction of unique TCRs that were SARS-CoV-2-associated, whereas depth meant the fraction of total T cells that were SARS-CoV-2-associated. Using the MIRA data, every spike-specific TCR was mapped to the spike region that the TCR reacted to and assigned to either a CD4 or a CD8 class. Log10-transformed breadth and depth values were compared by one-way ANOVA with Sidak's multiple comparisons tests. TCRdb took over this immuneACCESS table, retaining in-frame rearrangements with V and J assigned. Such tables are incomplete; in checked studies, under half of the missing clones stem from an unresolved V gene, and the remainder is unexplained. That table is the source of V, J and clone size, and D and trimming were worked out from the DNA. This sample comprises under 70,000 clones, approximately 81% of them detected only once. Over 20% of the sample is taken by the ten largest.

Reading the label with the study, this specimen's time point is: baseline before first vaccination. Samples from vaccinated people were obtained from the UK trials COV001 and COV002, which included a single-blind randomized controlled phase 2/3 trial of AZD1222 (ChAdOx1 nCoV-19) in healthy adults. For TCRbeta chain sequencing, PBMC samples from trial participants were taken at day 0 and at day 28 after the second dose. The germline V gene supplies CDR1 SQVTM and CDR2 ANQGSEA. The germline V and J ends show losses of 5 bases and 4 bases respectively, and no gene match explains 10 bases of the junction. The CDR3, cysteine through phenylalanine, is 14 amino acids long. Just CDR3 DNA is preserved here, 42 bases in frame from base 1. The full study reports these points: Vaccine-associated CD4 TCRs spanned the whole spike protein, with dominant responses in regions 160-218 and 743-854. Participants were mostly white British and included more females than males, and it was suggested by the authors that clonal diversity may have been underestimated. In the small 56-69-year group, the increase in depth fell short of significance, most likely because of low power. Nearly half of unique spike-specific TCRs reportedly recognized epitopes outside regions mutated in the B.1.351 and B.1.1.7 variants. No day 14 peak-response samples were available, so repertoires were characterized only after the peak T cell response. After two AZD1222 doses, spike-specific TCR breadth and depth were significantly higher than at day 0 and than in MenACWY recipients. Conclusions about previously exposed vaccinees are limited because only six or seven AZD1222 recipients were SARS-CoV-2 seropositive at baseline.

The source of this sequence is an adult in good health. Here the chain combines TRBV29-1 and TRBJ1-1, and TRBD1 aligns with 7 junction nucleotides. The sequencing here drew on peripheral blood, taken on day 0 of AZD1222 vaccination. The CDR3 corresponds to CSVRSQGVGTEAFF. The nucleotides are TGCAGCGTTCGTTCCCAGGGGGTGGGCACTGAAGCTTTCTTT.